The rows below give T cell receptor beta chains drawn from one sample of a study of cytomegalovirus exposure and HLA in healthy donors. Method: immunoSEQ multiplex PCR; TCRdb's copy keeps in-frame clones and lacks some. The sample yields about 180,000 clones, about 72% seen once. Sequenced sample: PBMCs. These receptors were obtained from a human donor in good health. Each CDR3 is given with its conserved first and last residue. The order of the fields is J gene, D gene, clone size, V gene, CDR3 DNA, CDR3 protein. The D gene is left open where the match is weak. Size tells how often a clone was seen (once, few, many) or the class of an expanded clone, and some rows leave it out.

TRBJ1-1 TRBD1 - TRBV18 TGTGCCAGCTCACCAGGAGGGACAGGGCCGAACACTGAAGCTTTCTTT CASSPGGTGPNTEAFF
TRBJ1-5 TRBD1 - TRBV29-1 TGCAGCGTTGCTGTGACAGGGGGTCGGAATCAGCCCCAGCATTTT CSVAVTGGRNQPQHF
TRBJ2-2 TRBD2 - TRBV6-4 TGTGCCAGCAGTGACGAGGCCGGGAGGGGGACCGGGGAGCTGTTTTTT CASSDEAGRGTGELFF
TRBJ2-3 TRBD2 - TRBV7-9 TGTGCCAGCAGCTCGCTACCGGGACTAGCGCACACAGATACGCAGTATTTT CASSSLPGLAHTDTQYF
TRBJ1-2 TRBD1 - TRBV7-8 TGTGCCAGCAGCTTAACCGGGACAGGGGATCGTGGCTACACCTTC CASSLTGTGDRGYTF
TRBJ1-1 TRBD1 few TRBV4-1 TGCGCCAGCAGCGCTGCAGGGGGCCGGACTGAAGCTTTCTTT CASSAAGGRTEAFF
TRBJ2-3 - few TRBV10-3 TGTGCCATCAAGGGGGACGGAGATACGCAGTATTTT CAIKGDGDTQYF
TRBJ1-4 - - TRBV2 TGTGCCAGCAGCCCAAGAACGGAGGGTGAAAAACTGTTTTTT CASSPRTEGEKLFF
TRBJ1-1 TRBD1 - TRBV10-3 TGTGCCATCAGTGATAGGACAGGGGGCACTGAAGCTTTCTTT CAISDRTGGTEAFF
TRBJ1-2 TRBD1 - TRBV6-1 TGTGCCAGCACCGCCGGGACAGGGGCTCTCTATGGCTACACCTTC CASTAGTGALYGYTF
TRBJ2-5 - - TRBV6-5 TGTGCCAGCAGTTACTCGTCGGGGAAAGCCCAAGAGACCCAGTACTTC CASSYSSGKAQETQYF
TRBJ1-2 TRBD1 - TRBV7-9 TGTGCCAGCAGCTTGCCACAGGGGGGTGGCTACACCTTC CASSLPQGGGYTF
TRBJ2-7 TRBD2 - TRBV6-5 TGTGCCAGCAGTTGGCAGCGGGGGGGCTCCGAGCAGTACTTC CASSWQRGGSEQYF
TRBJ2-5 TRBD2 - TRBV5-4 TGTGCCAGCAGCTTGGGGGGGGGCCAAGAGACCCAGTACTTC CASSLGGGQETQYF
TRBJ1-1 - - TRBV19 TGTGCCAGTAGTACGACAGGGAACACTGAAGCTTTCTTT CASSTTGNTEAFF
TRBJ1-6 TRBD1 - TRBV7-2 TGTGCCAGCAGCTCCCCAGGGCAGGGGGGCTCACCCCTCCACTTT CASSSPGQGGSPLHF
TRBJ2-7 TRBD1 - TRBV6-5 TGTGCCAGCAGTTGGGACAGGGATTCCTACGAGCAGTACTTC CASSWDRDSYEQYF
TRBJ1-2 TRBD1 - TRBV4-3 TGCGCCAGCAGCCAAGATCGGACAGGGTTAGGCTACACCTTC CASSQDRTGLGYTF
TRBJ1-1 TRBD1 few TRBV5-1 TGCGCCAGCAGCCCCGGCCCAGGGGGAATGAACACTGAAGCTTTCTTT CASSPGPGGMNTEAFF
TRBJ2-4 - - TRBV23-1 TGCGCCAGCAGTCAGTCCTACAGGGACATTCAGTACTTC CASSQSYRDIQYF
TRBJ1-5 - - TRBV6-5 TGTGCCAGCAGCGCCACTCCGGAGGGCAATCAGCCCCAGCATTTT CASSATPEGNQPQHF
TRBJ2-1 - - TRBV5-1 TGCGCCAGCAGCTTGGCCCCGGGAGTAACCTACAATGAGCAGTTCTTC CASSLAPGVTYNEQFF
TRBJ2-3 TRBD1 - TRBV9 TGTGCCAGCAGCGGCTCGGGACAGGTAGGAGATACGCAGTATTTT CASSGSGQVGDTQYF
TRBJ2-7 - medium-sized TRBV2 TGTGCCAGACGACTCCAGACCTCGGGAGAGCAGTACTTC CARRLQTSGEQYF
TRBJ2-7 TRBD2 - TRBV19 TGTGCCAGTAGCTTAGCGGGGGCCTCCTACGAGCAGTACTTC CASSLAGASYEQYF
TRBJ1-2 - - TRBV9 TGTGCCAGCGGAACAGGGCTCGACTATGGCTACACCTTC CASGTGLDYGYTF
TRBJ2-1 - - TRBV5-1 TGCGCCAGCAGCCTCACGACTAGTTCGTTCTTC CASSLTTSSFF
TRBJ1-2 - - TRBV16 TGTGCCAGCAGCCAACCGCAGGGTAAGGCCTATGGCTACACCTTC CASSQPQGKAYGYTF
TRBJ2-5 - - TRBV11-2 TGTGCCAGCAGCCCACCCCAACTAGCTCTACAGACCCAGTACTTC CASSPPQLALQTQYF
TRBJ1-2 - - TRBV1 TGCACCAGCACTACTTGTTTGGGACAGGGTGGAGATCCTAACTATGGCTACACCTTC CTSTTCLGQGGDPNYGYTF
TRBJ2-7 TRBD2 few TRBV5-4 TGTGCCAGCAGCTTGGCTCGGACTAGCGGGCGGTACGAGCAGTACTTC CASSLARTSGRYEQYF
TRBJ2-7 - few TRBV12-5 TGTGCTAGTGGTTTGGACAGGGCGTACGAGCAGTACTTC CASGLDRAYEQYF
TRBJ1-3 - - TRBV9 TGTGCCAGCACCCCCACTACCTCTGGAAACACCATATATTTT CASTPTTSGNTIYF
TRBJ1-2 TRBD1 - TRBV4-1 TGCGCCAGCAGCCAGGGGACAGTCGTCAACGTCTATGGCTACACCTTC CASSQGTVVNVYGYTF
TRBJ2-5 - - TRBV5-1 TGCGCCAGCAGCTCTCAGGGGGCGGGAGAGCAGTACTTC CASSSQGAGEQYF
TRBJ2-5 TRBD1 once TRBV2 TGTGCCACGGGACAGCAAGAGACCCAGTACTTC CATGQQETQYF
TRBJ1-1 TRBD1 few TRBV7-3 TGTGCCAGCAGCTTGTCGGGACAGGGAATTACTGAAGCTTTCTTT CASSLSGQGITEAFF
TRBJ1-4 - - TRBV30 TGTGCCGGGCCCCGACGGTCTTTAGTAAAACTGTTTTTT CAGPRRSLVKLFF
TRBJ1-1 - few TRBV5-6 TGTGCCAGCAGCTTGATCTCGTTCGGCGGGACTGAAGCTTTCTTT CASSLISFGGTEAFF
TRBJ2-7 - few TRBV7-6 TGTGCCAGCAGCTTAAACACCGCCTACGAGCAGTACTTC CASSLNTAYEQYF
TRBJ2-2 - - TRBV7-7 TGTGCTAGCAGCTTAACGGGTGCCACCGGGGAGCTGTTTTTT CASSLTGATGELFF
TRBJ2-3 TRBD1 - TRBV2 TGTGCCAGCAGCCCTGGGACAGGGACCACAGATACGCAGTATTTT CASSPGTGTTDTQYF
TRBJ2-3 TRBD2 - TRBV7-9 TGTGCCAGCAGTCCGGGGGTAGCGGGGGGGCAGACAGATACGCAGTATTTT CASSPGVAGGQTDTQYF